This passage covers 15 T cell receptor beta chains from one sample sequenced in a study of control samples from healthy donors and cancer patients. Generated by immunoSEQ multiplex PCR, the TCRdb table keeps only in-frame clones and is missing some. The data show some 250,000 clones, 82% seen once. Sequencing was carried out using PBMCs. Receptors were obtained from a woman aged 60-75 years with lung cancer.

V gene TRBV5-1 combines with J gene TRBJ2-5, with 11 bases lining up with TRBD1. V was clipped by 2 bases and J by 5 bases; unmatched bases: 2. Germline CDR1 SGHRS, CDR2 YFSETQ. The CDR3 has 14 amino acids. CDR3 DNA: TGCGCCAGCAGCTTCGGACAGGGGGCCGAGACCCAGTACTTC. It encodes CASSFGQGAETQYF.

This clone appeared a single time. The rearrangement links TRBV5-1 to TRBJ2-2; maybe TRBD1 (6 bases). The V gene's germline CDR1 is SGHRS and CDR2 YFSETQ. The CDR3 contains 15 residues. V lost 6 bases and J 0 bases, leaving 12 bases between the germline ends. The CDR3: CASTPGEANTGELFF. CDR3 bases: TGCGCCAGCACCCCAGGGGAAGCGAACACCGGGGAGCTGTTTTTT. The whole variable domain, remainder taken from reference TRBV5-1 and TRBJ2-2, is KAGVTQTPRYLIKTRGQQVTLSCSPISGHRSVSWYQQTPGQGLQFLFEYFSETQRNKGNFPGRFSGRQFSNSRSEMNVSTLELGDSALYLCASTPGEANTGELFFGEGSRLTVL.

The gene calls are TRBV9 and TRBJ1-4; TRBD1 matches at 9 bases. CDR1 is SGDLS, CDR2 YYNGEE, per germline. The junction had 1 base not matched to a gene; V was cut back by 4 bases and J by 0 bases. This CDR3 contains 15 residues. The CDR3 protein is CASSRDRATNEKLFF. CDR3 sequence (DNA): TGTGCCAGCAGCCGGGACAGGGCAACTAATGAAAAACTGTTTTTT.

The chain carries TRBV7-2 and TRBJ2-1; D might be TRBD1 (6 bases). This CDR3 spans 15 amino acids. Germline values: CDR1 SGHTA, CDR2 FQGNSA. Trimming took off 3 bases at V and 0 bases at J, with 9 bases between the two ends. The CDR3 nucleotides are TGTGCCAGCAGCTTTAGGGGGTACTCCTACAATGAGCAGTTCTTC. Its protein product is CASSFRGYSYNEQFF.

This rearrangement joins TRBV2 to TRBJ1-1; 9 nucleotides align to TRBD1. The CDR3 contains 14 residues. With V trimmed by 5 bases and J by 4 bases, 5 bases remained unmatched. Per the germline V gene, CDR1 is SNHLY and CDR2 is FYNNEI. This CDR3 reads CASSYGTGPTEAFF. The CDR3 region has the DNA TGTGCCAGCAGTTATGGGACAGGGCCCACTGAAGCTTTCTTT.

V usage is TRBV5-6 and J usage is TRBJ2-7, with unresolved D. This CDR3 is 14 amino acids long. The germline CDR1 and CDR2 sequences are SGHDT and YYEEEE. V lost 2 bases, J lost 3 bases, and 12 bases lay in between. The CDR3 protein is CASSLNAGGYEQYF. The CDR3 coding sequence is TGTGCCAGCAGCTTAAATGCAGGCGGCTACGAGCAGTACTTC.

V and J are TRBV7-6 and TRBJ1-5; 9 positions match TRBD1. The V and J ends lost 1 base and 8 bases, in that order; junction bases with no gene match: 6. This CDR3 region has 15 residues. CDR1 and CDR2 from the germline V gene are SGHVS and FNYEAQ. Written as DNA, the CDR3 is TGTGCCAGCAGCTTAGGGGACAGGGTAACGGAGCCCCAGCATTTT. Amino acids: CASSLGDRVTEPQHF. The whole variable domain, filled in from reference TRBV7-6 and TRBJ1-5, reads GAGVSQSPRYKVTKRGQDVALRCDPISGHVSLYWYRQALGQGPEFLTYFNYEAQQDKSGLPNDRFSAERPEGSISTLTIQRTEQRDSAMYRCASSLGDRVTEPQHFGDGTRLSIL.

The V and J genes are TRBV23-1 and TRBJ1-4; TRBD1 is a possible D gene (5 bases). TRBV23-1 is treated as an ORF (open reading frame) with a function not yet certain. This CDR3 is 17 amino acids long. V lost 4 bases and J 1 base, leaving 16 bases between the germline ends. In DNA, the CDR3 is TGCGCCAGCAGTCCACCGGGACTAGGAGGAACTAATGAAAAACTGTTTTTT. This sequence encodes CASSPPGLGGTNEKLFF.

The rearrangement joins TRBV5-1 to TRBJ1-4, with 8 bases that match TRBD1. The germline V gene encodes CDR1 SGHRS and CDR2 YFSETQ. V was clipped by 4 bases and J by 4 bases; unmatched bases: 6. The CDR3 spans 15 residues. The CDR3 spells CASSALTGDNEKLFF. The CDR3 nucleotides read TGCGCCAGCAGCGCGCTGACAGGGGATAATGAAAAACTGTTTTTT.

The gene calls are TRBV2 and TRBJ2-1; 7 bases match TRBD2. The CDR3 runs to 15 residues. Trimming removed 5 bases from V and 2 bases from J; junction bases left unmatched: 6. Germline loops: CDR1 SNHLY, CDR2 FYNNEI. This CDR3 reads CASSINSGTYNEQFF. CDR3 bases: TGTGCCAGCAGTATCAACAGCGGGACCTACAATGAGCAGTTCTTC.

This chain joins TRBV3-1 (or the pseudogene TRBV3-2) and TRBJ2-1; TRBD2 matches at 8 bases. The CDR3 length is 15 residues. The V segment lost 4 bases and the J segment 2 bases; nucleotides outside the gene matches: 4. Germline CDR1 is LGHDT and CDR2 is YNNKEL (reference sequence). The CDR3: CASSLAGMTYNEQFF. DNA for the CDR3: TGTGCCAGCAGCCTAGCGGGGATGACCTACAATGAGCAGTTCTTC.

The count of this clone is one. The chain carries TRBV28 and TRBJ2-3; TRBD1 aligns across 10 bases. The germline gives CDR1 MDHEN, CDR2 SYDVKM. Trimming took 5 bases from V and 3 from J; bases not matched to a gene: 8. The CDR3 covers 16 residues. CDR3 sequence: CASSPAGQGVTDTQYF. CDR3 coding DNA: TGTGCCAGCAGTCCCGCAGGACAGGGGGTAACAGATACGCAGTATTTT.

This clone was seen only a few times. The CDR3 DNA reads TGTGCCAGCTTCCGGGACAGATATAAAGCTTTCTTT. This codes for CASFRDRYKAFF. The chain carries TRBV18 and TRBJ1-1; TRBD1 agrees at 7 bases. The CDR3 covers 12 residues. CDR1 KGHSH and CDR2 LQKENI come from the germline V gene. V trimming: 7 bases; J trimming: 9 bases; junction bases outside the gene matches: 8.

The gene calls are TRBV6-1 and TRBJ1-2; perhaps TRBD1 as D (6 bases). Germline CDR1 is MNHNS and CDR2 is SASEGT. Trimming removed 6 bases at V and 6 bases at J, with 23 bases between. This CDR3 is 16 amino acids long. CDR3 DNA sequence: TGTGCCAGCAGGGAAATACCGGACAGACGCTATCATGGCTACACCTTC. Amino acid sequence: CASREIPDRRYHGYTF.

V and J are TRBV19 and TRBJ2-3; 7 bases fit TRBD2. Germline CDR1 LNHDA, CDR2 SQIVND (reference sequence). Germline trimming cut 1 base from V and 2 bases from J; bases unmatched to any gene: 12. The CDR3 has 18 amino acids. The CDR3 coding sequence is TGTGCCAGTAGTATAGGTGGCTTGGGGGACTATCTCACAGATACGCAGTATTTT. Residues: CASSIGGLGDYLTDTQYF.